The rows below give T cell receptor beta chains drawn from one sample of a study of blood T cell repertoires in COVID-19. Profiled with immunoSEQ multiplex PCR; TCRdb holds only in-frame clones, not every one. The sample yields 100,000 to 140,000 clones, approximately 81% seen once. The sample consisted of peripheral blood. These receptor sequences come from a human donor in a cohort sampled during active COVID-19. CDR3s include the opening cysteine and the closing phenylalanine or tryptophan. A D gene is named only where the DNA matches it firmly. Expanded clones get a size class; other rows say once, few or many, or leave the size out.

d_gene | j_gene | len | abundance | v_gene | CDR3aa | CDR3nt
. | TRBJ2-1 | 15 | . | TRBV11-2 | CASSLYATIYNEQFF | TGTGCCAGCAGCTTGTATGCGACAATCTACAATGAGCAGTTCTTC
. | TRBJ2-3 | 13 | . | TRBV11-2 | CASSLVPTDTQYF | TGTGCCAGCAGCTTAGTTCCGACAGATACGCAGTATTTT
. | TRBJ2-3 | 15 | . | TRBV18 | CASSPRDTRTDTQYF | TGTGCCAGCTCACCCCGGGACACACGGACAGATACGCAGTATTTT
TRBD2 | TRBJ2-7 | 16 | . | TRBV9 | CASSVQLAGGLYEQYF | TGTGCCAGCAGCGTCCAATTAGCGGGAGGTCTCTACGAGCAGTACTTC
. | TRBJ1-1 | 14 | . | TRBV11-2 | CASSLSEMDTEAFF | TGTGCCAGCAGCTTATCAGAAATGGACACTGAAGCTTTCTTT
TRBD2 | TRBJ2-1 | 16 | . | TRBV5-6 | CASSLELAGWDNEQFF | TGTGCCAGCAGCTTGGAACTAGCGGGATGGGACAATGAGCAGTTCTTC
TRBD1 | TRBJ1-1 | 16 | . | TRBV4-1 | CASSQLAGTVNTEAFF | TGCGCCAGCAGCCAATTAGCCGGGACAGTGAACACTGAAGCTTTCTTT
TRBD2 | TRBJ2-1 | 15 | few | TRBV19 | CASSMLAGVGNEQFF | TGTGCCAGTAGTATGCTAGCGGGAGTAGGGAATGAGCAGTTCTTC
. | TRBJ1-4 | 15 | few | TRBV28 | CASSLSQGQHEKLFF | TGTGCCAGCAGTTTGTCCCAGGGTCAACATGAAAAACTGTTTTTT
. | TRBJ2-2 | 14 | . | TRBV13 | CASSFRRNTGELFF | TGTGCCAGCAGCTTTAGGAGAAACACCGGGGAGCTGTTTTTT
TRBD1 | TRBJ1-1 | 15 | . | TRBV5-1 | CASSLGDRDNTEAFF | TGCGCCAGCAGCTTGGGGGACAGGGATAATACTGAAGCTTTCTTT